Below, one T cell receptor beta chain is given with its context. Its antigen is unidentified. The record originates from a study of blood T cells in healthy people across ages. Findings and caveats of the study: The recorded TCR beta diversity per million T cells decreased in a roughly linear manner with age.

For the second PCR, which ran for roughly 6 to 11 cycles, a sample-barcoded 5' primer and a J-beta primer mix were used. TCRdb reprocessed the 5' RACE reads via MiXCR and lists one record per CDR3 protein. In the table there are 500,000 to 550,000 distinct CDR3 sequences, less than 25% of which are singletons. Per sample, extraction of total RNA gave at least 5 micrograms in every case. CDR1 is MGHRA, CDR2 YSYEKL, per germline. V was pared by 6 bases and J by 4 bases, with 8 bases of the junction left unmatched. The CDR3 length is 15 residues. The same specimen was also included in a second study, on T cells of mothers and their children. That source reports: Barcodes and 2-4 random nucleotides were added by M1S in the second PCR. Similar thymic selection effects on TCR recombination output appear in pairs, both related and unrelated.

This receptor was identified in a boy aged 10-17 years in good health. The sequenced material came from blood. This chain links TRBV4-1 with TRBJ2-1, with 8 bases identical to TRBD1. CDR3 amino acids: CASRRQGISYNEQFF. CDR3 coding DNA: TGCGCCAGCAGACGACAGGGGATATCATACAATGAGCAGTTCTTC.